This is a list of T cell receptor beta chains from one sample in a study of control samples from healthy donors and cancer patients. Clones were sequenced by immunoSEQ multiplex PCR, and TCRdb holds only the in-frame ones, with some missing. The sample holds under 150,000 clones, 75% to 90% seen once. The sequenced sample was blood. Every receptor here comes from a woman younger than 45 in good health. The CDR3 runs from the conserved cysteine through the conserved F or W. The D gene is left open where the match is weak. Size tells how often a clone was seen (once, few, many) or the class of an expanded clone, and some rows leave it out.

>TRBV7-6|NA|NA|TRBJ1-4
CASSFHDRPAGEKLFF
TGTGCCAGCAGCTTCCACGACCGCCCGGCAGGTGAAAAACTGTTTTTT
>TRBV6-5|NA|NA|TRBJ2-4
CASSLQSRGNIQYF
TGTGCCAGCAGTTTGCAGTCCCGAGGCAACATTCAGTACTTC
>TRBV11-3|NA|NA|TRBJ2-4
CASSLVAKNIQYF
TGTGCCAGCAGCTTAGTAGCCAAAAACATTCAGTACTTC
>TRBV5-1|NA|TRBD1|TRBJ1-1
CASSFSSGQGASEAFF
TGCGCCAGCAGCTTCTCTTCGGGACAGGGGGCCTCTGAAGCTTTCTTT
>TRBV6-5|NA|NA|TRBJ1-5
CASTKGGGQPQHF
TGTGCCAGCACCAAGGGAGGGGGTCAGCCCCAGCATTTT
>TRBV5-1|NA|TRBD1|TRBJ2-1
CASSTDRGNEQFF
TGCGCCAGCAGCACGGACAGGGGCAATGAGCAGTTCTTC
>TRBV6-5|once|TRBD1|TRBJ2-2
CASSYTGGFTGELFF
TGTGCCAGCAGCTACACAGGGGGGTTCACCGGGGAGCTGTTTTTT
>TRBV6-1|NA|NA|TRBJ2-5
CASSEFVGETQYF
TGTGCCAGCAGTGAGTTTGTCGGAGAGACCCAGTACTTC
>TRBV18|NA|TRBD1|TRBJ1-4
CASSWGTGNNEKLFF
TGTGCCAGCTCATGGGGGACAGGAAACAATGAAAAACTGTTTTTT
>TRBV5-1|NA|NA|TRBJ1-2
CASSSRQDYGYTF
TGCGCCAGCAGCTCCCGCCAAGACTATGGCTACACCTTC
>TRBV6-6|NA|TRBD1|TRBJ1-4
CASSFRGPSNEKLFF
TGTGCCAGCAGTTTCAGGGGGCCAAGTAATGAAAAACTGTTTTTT
>TRBV5-1|NA|NA|TRBJ2-1
CASSLGSPTYNEQFF
TGCGCCAGCAGCTTGGGCAGCCCCACCTACAATGAGCAGTTCTTC
>TRBV29-1|NA|NA|TRBJ2-1
CSVGVTDNEQFF
TGCAGCGTTGGGGTCACTGACAATGAGCAGTTCTTC
>TRBV7-9|once|NA|TRBJ2-7
CASSLTASYEQYF
TGTGCCAGCAGCCTGACAGCCTCCTACGAGCAGTACTTC
>TRBV7-8|NA|TRBD2|TRBJ2-1
CASSHRQREGPGNEQFF
TGTGCCAGCAGCCACAGGCAGCGGGAGGGCCCGGGGAATGAGCAGTTCTTC
>TRBV9|NA|TRBD2|TRBJ2-5
CASSVAVGTSGSGGQETQYF
TGTGCCAGCAGCGTAGCAGTTGGGACTAGCGGGAGTGGAGGTCAAGAGACCCAGTACTTC
>TRBV27|NA|NA|TRBJ1-2
CASSFDLNYGYTF
TGTGCCAGCAGTTTTGACCTTAACTATGGCTACACCTTC
>TRBV28|NA|NA|TRBJ2-5
CASSLPGHQETQYF
TGTGCCAGCAGTTTACCGGGACACCAAGAGACCCAGTACTTC
>TRBV5-1|NA|NA|TRBJ1-1
CASSSGTNTEAFF
TGCGCCAGCAGCTCTGGGACGAACACTGAAGCTTTCTTT
>TRBV19|NA|TRBD1|TRBJ1-1
CASRTGLSTEAFF
TGTGCCAGTAGGACAGGGCTTAGCACTGAAGCTTTCTTT
>TRBV25-1|NA|NA|TRBJ2-5
CASSESPHTPGEETQYF
TGTGCCAGCAGTGAATCACCCCACACTCCGGGGGAAGAGACCCAGTACTTC
>TRBV6-5|few|NA|TRBJ2-3
CASAVADTQYF
TGTGCCAGCGCCGTGGCAGATACGCAGTATTTT
>TRBV6-5|few|NA|TRBJ2-3
CASSPDRSTDTQYF
TGTGCCAGCAGTCCCGACAGGAGCACAGATACGCAGTATTTT
>TRBV7-9|NA|TRBD1|TRBJ2-1
CASSLGRDRGRNEQFF
TGTGCCAGCAGCCTAGGCCGGGACAGGGGGCGGAATGAGCAGTTCTTC
>TRBV7-9|NA|TRBD1|TRBJ1-5
CASSLDRDQPQHF
TGTGCCAGCAGCCTCGACAGGGATCAGCCCCAGCATTTT
>TRBV15|NA|NA|TRBJ1-2
CATSRDRAGYTF
TGTGCCACCAGCAGAGACAGGGCTGGCTACACCTTC
>TRBV12-3/TRBV12-4|NA|NA|TRBJ2-2
CASSPWGGELFF
TGTGCCAGCAGTCCTTGGGGCGGGGAGCTGTTTTTT
>TRBV7-2|NA|NA|TRBJ1-6
CASSPGRGPLHF
TGTGCCAGCAGCCCAGGGAGGGGGCCCCTCCACTTT
>TRBV27|NA|TRBD1|TRBJ1-1
CASRRTGGREAFF
TGTGCCAGCAGGAGGACAGGGGGCAGGGAAGCTTTCTTT
>TRBV5-5|NA|NA|TRBJ1-6
CASSLDSYSPLHF
TGTGCCAGCAGCTTGGACAGCTATTCACCCCTCCACTTT
>TRBV5-6|NA|NA|TRBJ1-6
CASSFPRGSLHF
TGTGCCAGCAGCTTTCCCCGCGGGTCCCTCCACTTT
>TRBV30|once|TRBD2|TRBJ2-1
CAWSELLANNEQFF
TGTGCCTGGAGTGAATTACTAGCGAACAATGAGCAGTTCTTC
>TRBV11-2|NA|TRBD2|TRBJ2-1
CASSLLAGGGGSYNEQFF
TGTGCCAGCAGCTTGCTAGCGGGAGGAGGTGGGTCCTACAATGAGCAGTTCTTC
>TRBV5-1|NA|TRBD1|TRBJ2-1
CASSPRPWQGQGEQFF
TGCGCCAGCAGCCCGAGACCCTGGCAGGGACAGGGCGAGCAGTTCTTC
>TRBV28|NA|TRBD2|TRBJ2-7
CASSLAGVNYEQYF
TGTGCCAGCAGTTTAGCGGGAGTGAACTACGAGCAGTACTTC
>TRBV6-5|NA|TRBD1|TRBJ2-7
CASTGGNSYEQYF
TGTGCCAGCACAGGGGGCAACTCCTACGAGCAGTACTTC
>TRBV9|few|TRBD1|TRBJ2-3
CASSQDRTGARGTQYF
TGTGCCAGCAGCCAAGACAGGACAGGAGCCAGGGGTACGCAGTATTTT
>TRBV7-9|NA|TRBD1|TRBJ2-3
CASSPQGDTDTQYF
TGTGCCAGCAGCCCTCAGGGGGACACAGATACGCAGTATTTT
>TRBV3-1/TRBV3-2|many|NA|TRBJ1-1
CASSPAGVIMNTEAFF
TGTGCCAGCAGCCCAGCAGGGGTTATCATGAACACTGAAGCTTTCTTT
>TRBV5-1|NA|NA|TRBJ1-1
CASSPDRFRNTEAFF
TGCGCCAGCAGCCCGGACAGATTTAGGAACACTGAAGCTTTCTTT
>TRBV6-5|once|TRBD1|TRBJ1-5
CASRDSLNQPQHF
TGTGCCAGCCGGGACAGCCTCAATCAGCCCCAGCATTTT
>TRBV28|NA|NA|TRBJ1-5
CASSYGTPNQPQHF
TGTGCCAGCAGTTACGGGACCCCTAATCAGCCCCAGCATTTT
>TRBV9|once|NA|TRBJ2-3
CASSVGPTDTQYF
TGTGCCAGCAGCGTAGGTCCCACAGATACGCAGTATTTT